This T cell receptor beta chain was profiled in a study of control samples from healthy donors and cancer patients. Assay used: immunoSEQ multiplex PCR; TCRdb lists only in-frame clones, some missing. The sample yields some 140,000 clones, more than 90% seen once. This CDR3 has 12 residues. Per germline, CDR1 SGHNT and CDR2 YYREEE (reference sequence). The ends were cut back, 7 bases at V and 4 bases at J, with 8 bases in the middle. The gene calls are TRBV5-4 and TRBJ1-4; a possible D gene is TRBD1 (5 bases). The receptor was derived from a man in his thirties or forties in good health. Sequencing used blood. The CDR3 spells CASGQINEKLFF. CDR3 nucleotide sequence: TGTGCCAGCGGACAAATTAATGAAAAACTGTTTTTT.